One sample yielded the 11 T cell receptor beta chains listed below, sequenced in a study of cytomegalovirus exposure and HLA in healthy donors. Generated by immunoSEQ multiplex PCR, the TCRdb table keeps only in-frame clones and is missing some. The data contain about 360,000 clones, 70% to 90% of them seen just once; the ten biggest clones take up under 0.9%. Sequencing was done on a sample of PBMCs. The receptors shown here come from a woman aged 18 to 35 in good health and CMV-seronegative.

The chain recombines TRBV28 with TRBJ1-4; unclear D gene. Germline CDR1 is MDHEN and CDR2 is SYDVKM. The CDR3 has 15 residues. Trimming shortened V by 6 bases and J by 3 bases, and 14 bases separated the two germline ends. CDR3 DNA sequence: TGTGCCAGCAGCCCCCCGGGTTTAGCTAATGAAAAACTGTTTTTT. Translation gives CASSPPGLANEKLFF.

The chain joins TRBV7-2 to TRBJ2-7; 10 bases are shared with TRBD2. The J segment lost 1 base and the V segment lost 5 bases, leaving 5 bases of the junction unmatched. The CDR3 extends over 15 amino acids. Germline assignment: CDR1 SGHTA and CDR2 FQGNSA. The CDR3 DNA reads as TGTGCCAGCAGCACGATGGGACTAGCGTCCTACGAGCAGTACTTC. Amino acids: CASSTMGLASYEQYF.

The rearrangement links TRBV28 to TRBJ2-6; unclear D gene. The germline V gene encodes CDR1 MDHEN and CDR2 SYDVKM. The V and J ends lost 5 bases and 0 bases respectively, with 8 bases between them. There are 15 residues in the CDR3. The CDR3 sequence: CASSEHSSGANVLTF. CDR3 in DNA: TGTGCCAGCAGTGAACACAGCTCTGGGGCCAACGTCCTGACTTTC.

V and J are TRBV5-6 and TRBJ2-7, with 7 bases aligning to TRBD1. The CDR3 spans 13 residues. Per germline, CDR1 SGHDT and CDR2 YYEEEE. V shed 4 bases and J 3 bases; nucleotides not matched to a gene: 4. The CDR3 nucleotides read TGTGCCAGCAGCCCCACAGGGGACTACGAGCAGTACTTC. It encodes CASSPTGDYEQYF.

V gene TRBV7-9 combines with J gene TRBJ2-2, with D perhaps TRBD2 (5 bases). The germline V gene has CDR1 SEHNR and CDR2 FQNEAQ (reference sequence). V dropped 1 base and J dropped 4 bases, with 10 bases sitting between them. This CDR3 has 15 amino acids. The CDR3 region has the DNA TGTGCCAGCAGCTTAGTTCGGGGATCCACCGGGGAGCTGTTTTTT. Its protein is CASSLVRGSTGELFF.

The chain recombines TRBV28 with TRBJ2-1, with 10 bases aligning to TRBD2. Germline V gene lookup returns CDR1 MDHEN and CDR2 SYDVKM. This CDR3 region has 16 residues. Losses at the gene ends were 8 bases for V and 0 bases for J; bases not matched to a gene: 7. This CDR3 is CASLPLAGSSYNEQFF. CDR3 nucleotide sequence: TGTGCCAGCCTCCCACTAGCGGGGAGCTCCTACAATGAGCAGTTCTTC.

V usage is TRBV5-1 and J usage is TRBJ2-1, with 9 bases aligning to TRBD2. This CDR3 comprises 16 residues. Germline CDR1 is SGHRS and CDR2 is YFSETQ. V lost 0 bases to trimming and J lost 6 bases; unmatched junction nucleotides: 7. The CDR3 nucleotides read TGCGCCAGCAGCTTGGAGCGCGGGGGGGCCTCCAATGAGCAGTTCTTC. Protein product: CASSLERGGASNEQFF.

The chain recombines TRBV29-1 with TRBJ1-2; D unresolved. The germline V gene encodes CDR1 SQVTM and CDR2 ANQGSEA. The CDR3 has 12 amino acids. V was trimmed by 7 bases and J by 2 bases, leaving 11 bases between them. CDR3 in amino acids: CSAEAGNYGYTF. The DNA for the CDR3 is TGCAGCGCCGAGGCCGGGAACTATGGCTACACCTTC.

The CDR3 region has the DNA TGTGCCGCCCGGGGGGGGCGTCCCTACGAGCAGTACTTC. Protein sequence: CAARGGRPYEQYF. This chain connects TRBV27 to TRBJ2-7, with TRBD2 matching 8 bases. Trimming cost V 11 bases and J 2 bases; bases outside gene matches: 8. The V gene's germline CDR1 is MNHEY and CDR2 SMNVEV (reference sequence). This CDR3 region has 13 residues.

V is TRBV15 and J is TRBJ2-2, with D perhaps TRBD2 (6 bases). Germline CDR1 and CDR2: LNHNV and YYDKDF (reference sequence). The CDR3 has 15 residues. Between the trimmed V and J ends, which lost 5 bases and 1 base, there was a span of 11 bases. The CDR3 sequence is CATSGNSGNTGELFF. In DNA form, the CDR3 reads TGTGCCACCAGCGGAAATAGCGGGAACACCGGGGAGCTGTTTTTT.

This chain links TRBV6-1 with TRBJ1-4; tentative D call: TRBD1 (5 bases). From germline, CDR1 is MNHNS and CDR2 SASEGT. This CDR3 is 15 amino acids long. The V and J ends lost 7 bases and 7 bases respectively, with 19 bases between them. This CDR3 reads CASTEGVAGGEKLFF. The CDR3 nucleotides are TGTGCCAGCACCGAGGGTGTCGCGGGGGGTGAAAAACTGTTTTTT.